The 2 T cell receptor beta chains below were found in one sample sequenced in a study of cytomegalovirus exposure and HLA in healthy donors. The PCR employed 60 Vbeta primers together with 13 Jbeta primers. TCRdb's table, derived via immunoSEQ multiplex PCR, lists solely in-frame clones and lacks some. This sample carries 65,000 to 100,000 clones, approximately 82% of them seen once, and the ten largest clones take 2% to 2.5%. The sequencing input was PBMCs. The receptors were sampled from a man aged 40-50 years in good health and CMV-seronegative.

V is TRBV7-3 and J is TRBJ2-1; D uncertain. Between the trimmed V and J ends, which lost 2 bases and 1 base, there was a span of 9 bases. This CDR3 contains 15 residues. Germline V gene sequence: CDR1 SGHTA, CDR2 FQGTGA. CDR3 in DNA: TGTGCCAGCAGCTTAGGTCCCAGTTCCTACAATGAGCAGTTCTTC. Translation: CASSLGPSSYNEQFF.

The chain recombines TRBV25-1 with TRBJ2-2, with 7 bases aligning to TRBD1. The CDR3 contains 13 residues. V trimming: 4 bases; J trimming: 6 bases; junction bases outside the gene matches: 2. Germline V gene sequence: CDR1 MGHDK, CDR2 SYGVNS. The CDR3 loop is CASSGGGPGELFF. The CDR3 nucleotides are TGTGCCAGCAGTGGAGGGGGCCCCGGGGAGCTGTTTTTT.